Listed below are T cell receptor beta chains from one sample, sequenced in a study of shared clonotypes between healthy human individuals. Assay used: immunoSEQ multiplex PCR; TCRdb lists only in-frame clones, some missing. The profile shows 950,000 to 1,300,000 clones, about 76% of them singletons. The sequencing sample was made of memory CD4+ T cells sorted from blood. The receptor set was obtained from a man between 18 and 29 years old in good health. Each CDR3 is given with its conserved first and last residue. The D gene is left open where the match is weak. Clone size, where shown, is once, few, many, or a class for clones that have expanded.

j_call: TRBJ2-2; d_call: -; v_call: TRBV2; clone_size: -; cdr3_nt: TGTGCCAGCAGGAAGGCCGCGAACACCGGGGAGCTGTTTTTT; cdr3_aa: CASRKAANTGELFF
j_call: TRBJ1-1; d_call: -; v_call: TRBV10-1; clone_size: -; cdr3_nt: TGCGCCAGCAGTGACGGCATGAACACTGAAGCTTTCTTT; cdr3_aa: CASSDGMNTEAFF
j_call: TRBJ2-1; d_call: -; v_call: TRBV27; clone_size: few; cdr3_nt: TGTGCCAGCAGTTTTGATAACGATGAGCAGTTCTTC; cdr3_aa: CASSFDNDEQFF
j_call: TRBJ1-1; d_call: -; v_call: TRBV2; clone_size: -; cdr3_nt: TGTGCCAGCTCCTACCGGAGCGGAGACACTGAAGCTTTCTTT; cdr3_aa: CASSYRSGDTEAFF
j_call: TRBJ1-2; d_call: TRBD1; v_call: TRBV13; clone_size: -; cdr3_nt: TGTGCCAGCAGACTTGGACAGGGGGCAGGTGGCTACACCTTC; cdr3_aa: CASRLGQGAGGYTF
j_call: TRBJ1-6; d_call: TRBD1; v_call: TRBV2; clone_size: -; cdr3_nt: TGTGCCAGCAGTGAAGCGCTCAGGGGGGTTAATTCACCCCTCCACTTT; cdr3_aa: CASSEALRGVNSPLHF
j_call: TRBJ1-5; d_call: TRBD1; v_call: TRBV7-9; clone_size: few; cdr3_nt: TGTGCCAGCACCGGACAGGGGGACAATCAGCCCCAGCATTTT; cdr3_aa: CASTGQGDNQPQHF
j_call: TRBJ1-5; d_call: -; v_call: TRBV5-1; clone_size: many; cdr3_nt: TGCGCCAGCAGCTTACAGGGAAATCTGGGTCAGCCCCAGCATTTT; cdr3_aa: CASSLQGNLGQPQHF
j_call: TRBJ2-2; d_call: TRBD1; v_call: TRBV7-7; clone_size: many; cdr3_nt: TGTGCTAGCAGCTTAGGGGGCCTAGCCCTACTTGGCACCGGGGAGCTGTTTTTT; cdr3_aa: CASSLGGLALLGTGELFF
j_call: TRBJ1-2; d_call: TRBD1; v_call: TRBV6-1; clone_size: -; cdr3_nt: TGTGCCAGCAGTAGTCGACAGGGGGCGAACTATGGCTACACCTTC; cdr3_aa: CASSSRQGANYGYTF
j_call: TRBJ2-3; d_call: TRBD2; v_call: TRBV4-2; clone_size: -; cdr3_nt: TGTGCCAGCAGCCCCCTAGCGGGTGACAATACGCAGTATTTT; cdr3_aa: CASSPLAGDNTQYF
j_call: TRBJ2-2; d_call: TRBD1; v_call: TRBV5-1; clone_size: -; cdr3_nt: TGCGCCAGCAGGTTGGGGACAGGGCGGACCGGGGAGCTGTTTTTT; cdr3_aa: CASRLGTGRTGELFF
j_call: TRBJ1-5; d_call: -; v_call: TRBV7-9; clone_size: -; cdr3_nt: TGTGCCAGCAGCTTAGCAGGGCAAGGTAATCAGCCCCAGCATTTT; cdr3_aa: CASSLAGQGNQPQHF
j_call: TRBJ2-7; d_call: -; v_call: TRBV11-3; clone_size: few; cdr3_nt: TGTGCCAGCAGCTTGAGTACAGGGCCCTACGAGCAGTACTTC; cdr3_aa: CASSLSTGPYEQYF
j_call: TRBJ1-5; d_call: -; v_call: TRBV5-6; clone_size: -; cdr3_nt: TGTGCCAGCAGTGTGCTCTCTGCTAGCAATCAGCCCCAGCATTTT; cdr3_aa: CASSVLSASNQPQHF
j_call: TRBJ2-7; d_call: -; v_call: TRBV5-1; clone_size: -; cdr3_nt: TGCGCCAGCAGCTCGCACCCGGAGGGGGCTTCCTACGAGCAGTACTTC; cdr3_aa: CASSSHPEGASYEQYF
j_call: TRBJ1-1; d_call: TRBD1; v_call: TRBV10-3; clone_size: once; cdr3_nt: TGTGCCATCAGCAACGGGGGACAGGGAGTTTTTGTCGCTTTCTTT; cdr3_aa: CAISNGGQGVFVAFF
j_call: TRBJ2-2; d_call: TRBD1; v_call: TRBV19; clone_size: -; cdr3_nt: TGTGCCAGTAAGCTCCGGACAGGTTACTCCGGGGAGCTGTTTTTT; cdr3_aa: CASKLRTGYSGELFF
j_call: TRBJ1-5; d_call: -; v_call: TRBV6-1; clone_size: -; cdr3_nt: TGTGCCAGCAGCGGAACAGGGAGTCAGCCCCAGCATTTT; cdr3_aa: CASSGTGSQPQHF
j_call: TRBJ2-6; d_call: -; v_call: TRBV19; clone_size: -; cdr3_nt: TGTGCCAGTAGCCCAACGGGACCCAACGTCCTGACTTTC; cdr3_aa: CASSPTGPNVLTF
j_call: TRBJ2-1; d_call: -; v_call: TRBV7-8; clone_size: -; cdr3_nt: TGTGCCAGCAACCCCAAGGGCGGGCGGGCCGAGCAGTTCTTC; cdr3_aa: CASNPKGGRAEQFF
j_call: TRBJ1-2; d_call: TRBD1; v_call: TRBV7-3; clone_size: -; cdr3_nt: TGTGCCAGCAGCTTAGACAGGGGGCGCGGCTACACCTTC; cdr3_aa: CASSLDRGRGYTF
j_call: TRBJ1-2; d_call: -; v_call: TRBV27; clone_size: -; cdr3_nt: TGTGCCAGCAGTTCTCTTGACCGATATGGCTACACCTTC; cdr3_aa: CASSSLDRYGYTF
j_call: TRBJ1-3; d_call: -; v_call: TRBV7-2; clone_size: few; cdr3_nt: TGTGCCAGCAGCATGACGGTCTCTGGAAACACCATATATTTT; cdr3_aa: CASSMTVSGNTIYF
j_call: TRBJ1-2; d_call: -; v_call: TRBV7-9; clone_size: few; cdr3_nt: TGTGCCAGCAGCTCACAACCAGGGGCTGGGTATGGCTACACCTTC; cdr3_aa: CASSSQPGAGYGYTF
j_call: TRBJ2-1; d_call: TRBD2; v_call: TRBV7-7; clone_size: -; cdr3_nt: TGTGCTAGCAGCTCCGATAGCGGGCCCTACAATGAGCAGTTCTTC; cdr3_aa: CASSSDSGPYNEQFF
j_call: TRBJ1-2; d_call: -; v_call: TRBV6-1; clone_size: -; cdr3_nt: TGTGCCAGCAGTGAATGGCTCACCGGATTGGATGGCTACACCTTC; cdr3_aa: CASSEWLTGLDGYTF
j_call: TRBJ1-4; d_call: -; v_call: TRBV2; clone_size: -; cdr3_nt: TGTGCCAGCAGAGGCAGCGGGGGGCAGGAAAAACTGTTTTTT; cdr3_aa: CASRGSGGQEKLFF
j_call: TRBJ1-5; d_call: TRBD1; v_call: TRBV30; clone_size: -; cdr3_nt: TGTGCCTGGAGTGTAAAGGACAGGGGTTTTGAGCCCCAGCATTTT; cdr3_aa: CAWSVKDRGFEPQHF
j_call: TRBJ2-2; d_call: -; v_call: TRBV30; clone_size: -; cdr3_nt: TGTGCCTGGACAGGGGCGCGGGGGGAGCTGTTTTTT; cdr3_aa: CAWTGARGELFF
j_call: TRBJ2-7; d_call: -; v_call: TRBV11-2; clone_size: -; cdr3_nt: TGTGCCAGCAGCTTAGCGTGGGCCGGTTACGAGCAGTACTTC; cdr3_aa: CASSLAWAGYEQYF
j_call: TRBJ2-5; d_call: TRBD1; v_call: TRBV19; clone_size: -; cdr3_nt: TGTGCCAGTAGTATTCTCAGGACAGGGGGCCAAGAGACCCAGTACTTC; cdr3_aa: CASSILRTGGQETQYF
j_call: TRBJ1-5; d_call: TRBD1; v_call: TRBV7-2; clone_size: -; cdr3_nt: TGTGCCAGCAGCCCCGGACAGGGAAGGCCCCAGCATTTT; cdr3_aa: CASSPGQGRPQHF
j_call: TRBJ2-7; d_call: -; v_call: TRBV5-1; clone_size: -; cdr3_nt: TGCGCCAGCAGCTTGGGGACTCCCTACGAGCAGTACTTC; cdr3_aa: CASSLGTPYEQYF
j_call: TRBJ1-2; d_call: -; v_call: TRBV5-1; clone_size: -; cdr3_nt: TGCGCCAGCAGCCCCCGGAGCAAATTCAACTATGGCTACACCTTC; cdr3_aa: CASSPRSKFNYGYTF
j_call: TRBJ2-1; d_call: TRBD1; v_call: TRBV9; clone_size: few; cdr3_nt: TGTGCCAGCAGCCCACAGACAGGGAACAATGAGCAGTTCTTC; cdr3_aa: CASSPQTGNNEQFF
j_call: TRBJ2-7; d_call: -; v_call: TRBV27; clone_size: -; cdr3_nt: TGTGCCAGCAGTTTATCGAACCCAGGGTCGGGGTACGAGCAGTACTTC; cdr3_aa: CASSLSNPGSGYEQYF
j_call: TRBJ2-7; d_call: -; v_call: TRBV18; clone_size: -; cdr3_nt: TGTGCCAGCTCACCAGGGAAGGTCTCCTACGAGCAGTACTTC; cdr3_aa: CASSPGKVSYEQYF
j_call: TRBJ1-6; d_call: -; v_call: TRBV19; clone_size: -; cdr3_nt: TGTGCCAGTAGTATGATCCCGCATGATTCACCCCTCCACTTT; cdr3_aa: CASSMIPHDSPLHF
j_call: TRBJ2-3; d_call: -; v_call: TRBV7-2; clone_size: -; cdr3_nt: TGTGCCAGCAGCTTAGGGGGAAGGGGGAACACAGATACGCAGTATTTT; cdr3_aa: CASSLGGRGNTDTQYF
j_call: TRBJ1-1; d_call: -; v_call: TRBV7-6; clone_size: -; cdr3_nt: TGTGCCAGCAGCTCAGGTAGGGGTGGCACTGAAGCTTTCTTT; cdr3_aa: CASSSGRGGTEAFF
j_call: TRBJ2-1; d_call: -; v_call: TRBV9; clone_size: -; cdr3_nt: TGTGCCAGCAGCGTAGGTCCAGCTCCCTACAATGAGCAGTTCTTC; cdr3_aa: CASSVGPAPYNEQFF
j_call: TRBJ2-7; d_call: -; v_call: TRBV18; clone_size: -; cdr3_nt: TGTGCCAGCTCACCAGGTCTTGGTGGTTCCTACGAGCAGTACTTC; cdr3_aa: CASSPGLGGSYEQYF
j_call: TRBJ2-3; d_call: -; v_call: TRBV5-4; clone_size: -; cdr3_nt: TGTGCCAGCAGCGCGGGTGGGGGGAGCACAGATACGCAGTATTTT; cdr3_aa: CASSAGGGSTDTQYF
j_call: TRBJ1-1; d_call: TRBD1; v_call: TRBV5-4; clone_size: -; cdr3_nt: TGTGCCAGCAGCTCGCCCCGGACAGGGGGCACTGAAGCTTTCTTT; cdr3_aa: CASSSPRTGGTEAFF
j_call: TRBJ1-3; d_call: TRBD1; v_call: TRBV6-5; clone_size: -; cdr3_nt: TGTGCCAGCAGGACGGGACAGATGGGAAACACCATATATTTT; cdr3_aa: CASRTGQMGNTIYF
j_call: TRBJ1-2; d_call: -; v_call: TRBV5-1; clone_size: -; cdr3_nt: TGCGCCAGCAGCTTGGGGAGTTCCCCGGGCTATGGCTACACCTTC; cdr3_aa: CASSLGSSPGYGYTF
j_call: TRBJ1-2; d_call: TRBD1; v_call: TRBV5-1; clone_size: -; cdr3_nt: TGCGCCAGCAGGGAGGGAGTGACGGGACAGGGTGGCTACACCTTC; cdr3_aa: CASREGVTGQGGYTF
j_call: TRBJ2-5; d_call: -; v_call: TRBV18; clone_size: -; cdr3_nt: TGTGCCAGCTCACCACAATCAGGGGAAGAGACCCAGTACTTC; cdr3_aa: CASSPQSGEETQYF
j_call: TRBJ1-2; d_call: -; v_call: TRBV6-6; clone_size: -; cdr3_nt: TGTGCCAGCCGGCCGGGCTACACCTTC; cdr3_aa: CASRPGYTF
j_call: TRBJ2-3; d_call: -; v_call: TRBV5-4; clone_size: -; cdr3_nt: TGTGCCAGCAGCTGGGGGAAAGGCAACACAGATACGCAGTATTTT; cdr3_aa: CASSWGKGNTDTQYF
j_call: TRBJ2-1; d_call: -; v_call: TRBV5-1; clone_size: -; cdr3_nt: TGCGCCAGCTCCGTGAATGGGAATGAGCAGTTCTTC; cdr3_aa: CASSVNGNEQFF
j_call: TRBJ1-1; d_call: -; v_call: TRBV2; clone_size: -; cdr3_nt: TGTGCCAGCATGTCGGGCCAGGGAAACACTGAAGCTTTCTTT; cdr3_aa: CASMSGQGNTEAFF
j_call: TRBJ2-3; d_call: TRBD2; v_call: TRBV7-9; clone_size: many; cdr3_nt: TGTGCCAGCAGCCAACTAGGACTAGGAGGAGGTACGCAGTATTTT; cdr3_aa: CASSQLGLGGGTQYF
j_call: TRBJ1-2; d_call: -; v_call: TRBV27; clone_size: -; cdr3_nt: TGTGCCAGCAGTGGGACTTCGCGAGGCTACACCTTC; cdr3_aa: CASSGTSRGYTF
j_call: TRBJ2-5; d_call: -; v_call: TRBV11-2; clone_size: -; cdr3_nt: TGTGCCAGCAGCCCTTCGCGGCCCGGGGAGACCCAGTACTTC; cdr3_aa: CASSPSRPGETQYF
j_call: TRBJ2-2; d_call: -; v_call: TRBV5-1; clone_size: few; cdr3_nt: TGCGCCAGCAGCTTGTCTACGGGCCCGACCGGGGAGCTGTTTTTT; cdr3_aa: CASSLSTGPTGELFF